This entry features one TCR beta chain sequence. This clonotype was found a few times. Its cognate antigen has yet to be identified. No base quality information exists; no much larger clone differs at one position. These data come from a study of T cells in Graves' hyperthyroidism and ophthalmopathy (dated by TCRdb to the late 2010s). Regarding the study in general: Peripheral blood was sampled at the time of initial diagnosis, prior to any treatment. The 80 to 100 discovery patients were randomly divided into training and test sets at a 7:3 ratio. The study also compared thyroid tissue and blood T-cell repertoires from several Graves' hyperthyroidism patients. Prospective prediction of ophthalmopathy was tested in an independent validation cohort consisting of about 19 hyperthyroidism patients and 15 to 17 patients who later progressed to ophthalmopathy. The paper describes TCR Vbeta CDR3 sequencing of about 140 peripheral blood samples, made up of 43 ophthalmopathy patients, some 80 hyperthyroidism patients and some 17 progressor patients. A discovery cohort of fewer than 110 patients, 43 with Graves' ophthalmopathy and 57 with stable Graves' hyperthyroidism, was used to find distinguishing TCR V-J signatures. After sampling, hyperthyroidism patients received methimazole starting at 30 mg daily, and ophthalmopathy patients received high-dose intravenous methylprednisolone.

A patient counted as having stable Graves' hyperthyroidism if no progression to ophthalmopathy occurred over 18 months of follow-up. Hyperthyroidism patients were aged 18 to 65 years and newly diagnosed, with disease duration of less than 2 months. The study excluded patients with uncontrolled infections, other autoimmune diseases, pregnancy or lactation. Diagnoses were based on clinical symptoms, serum thyroxine and TRAb, thyroid ultrasound and orbital computed tomography. PBMCs were separated from 8 to 10 ml of fresh peripheral blood using Ficoll-Paque density gradient centrifugation. Total RNA was extracted with Trizol reagent, and quality was checked on an Agilent 2100 Bioanalyzer. The germline V gene encodes CDR1 MNHNS and CDR2 SASEGT. Trimming removed 7 bases from V and 0 bases from J; the gene matches leave 6 bases unexplained. From the cysteine up to the phenylalanine, the CDR3 has a length of 15 residues. The CDR3 DNA has 45 bases and is translated from base 1.

The TCR beta CDR3 regions were amplified from RNA transcripts. The TCR CDR3 was subjected to a first round of RT-PCR using the HTBI primer set and the Qiagen OneStep RT-PCR kit. Libraries were constructed in a second round of multiplex PCR, after which size selection and purification were carried out. Libraries were sequenced paired-end with 100 bp reads on an Illumina HiSeq2000. On the study's bioinformatics: Raw data were processed with SOAPnuke, discarding reads with adapters, uncalled bases, mean Phred below 15, or no exact constant-primer or identifier match. COPE v1.2.5 was used to merge high-quality paired reads, and clonotypes were defined as unique nucleotide sequences. MiTCR v1.1 was used to align clonotypes to the IMGT TRBV, TRBD and TRBJ reference segments. The analysis included only V-J combinations with a frequency above 0.0001, which together covered more than 98% of the repertoires. A TCS score was defined as the ratio of F50 (clonal expansion) to E x V (chaos), with BLOSUM62-based TCRdist applied between CDR3 peptides within each V-J. Welch's t-statistics and random forest reduced 514 V-J features to about 12, which were used in a naive Bayes classifier (R e1071). TCRdb passed the public sequencing reads through fastp at Q25 and MiXCR, retaining productive beta sequences. Here each entry gathers all rows of one CDR3 protein and keeps the most common genes and DNA. The V and J calls were not made by the authors but by TCRdb's processing. Present in this sample are a few hundred thousand distinct CDR3 sequences, about 25% of which were seen just once. About 73% of the sample is in the top ten clones.

What the study reported, not specific to this receptor: A model built on a 13 V-J signature distinguished ophthalmopathy from stable hyperthyroidism, reaching over 85% sensitivity and about 81% specificity in cross-validation and 80%/75% in testing. In validation, progression to ophthalmopathy was predicted by the model with nearly 71% sensitivity and 72% to 85% specificity, a median of about 6 months before onset. No statistical method was used to set the sample size in advance, and investigators knew the group allocation. Most expanded thyroid clonotypes (frequency above 0.001) were also detected in blood, suggesting blood repertoires may reflect thyroid immune responses.

The source is a man between 50 and 59 years old with Graves' hyperthyroidism. The V gene is TRBV6-1 and the J gene is TRBJ1-3; the central 7 bases match TRBD1. Specimen: blood. CDR3 sequence: CASIRDRPSGNTIYF. Here is the DNA: TGTGCCAGCATCCGGGACAGACCCTCTGGAAACACCATATATTTT.